The clone carrying this TCR beta chain was detected a few times. The CDR3 runs to 15 residues. The V end was cut by 6 bases, the J end by 4 bases, with 16 bases between. Constant-segment-primed 5'RACE gave TCR alpha and TCR beta cDNA libraries with sample barcodes and UMIs. TCRdb redid the calling of the 5' RACE reads with MiXCR, one entry per CDR3 protein. This table has some 310,000 distinct CDR3 sequences, 20% to 25% appearing once. The data were taken from a study of T-cell memory formation after mild COVID-19. This receptor was taken from a man younger than 35 who had mild COVID-19 (a few samples of this study predate the infection). Cell type and time point are not known. The chain has TRBV12-3 or TRBV12-4 and TRBJ2-1, with D perhaps matching TRBD2 (6 bases). The sample comprised PBMCs or a T cell subset sorted from them (not recorded which). CDR3: CASSRAGLNYNEQFF. DNA for the CDR3: TGTGCCAGCAGCCGGGCGGGGCTCAATTACAATGAGCAGTTCTTC.